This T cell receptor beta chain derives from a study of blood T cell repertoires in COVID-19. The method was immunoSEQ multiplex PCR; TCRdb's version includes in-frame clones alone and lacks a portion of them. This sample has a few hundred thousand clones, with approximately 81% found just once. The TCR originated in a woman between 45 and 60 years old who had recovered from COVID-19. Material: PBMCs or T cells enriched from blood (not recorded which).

The DNA for the CDR3 is TGTGCCAGCAGTTTAGGGAGCTCCTACAATGAGCAGTTCTTC. It is translated as CASSLGSSYNEQFF. This rearrangement joins TRBV27 to TRBJ2-1; possible D gene TRBD2, 5 bases. Trimming left V 2 bases short and J 0 bases short, with 5 bases between. The CDR3 totals 14 residues. Germline lookup yields CDR1 MNHEY and CDR2 SMNVEV (reference sequence).